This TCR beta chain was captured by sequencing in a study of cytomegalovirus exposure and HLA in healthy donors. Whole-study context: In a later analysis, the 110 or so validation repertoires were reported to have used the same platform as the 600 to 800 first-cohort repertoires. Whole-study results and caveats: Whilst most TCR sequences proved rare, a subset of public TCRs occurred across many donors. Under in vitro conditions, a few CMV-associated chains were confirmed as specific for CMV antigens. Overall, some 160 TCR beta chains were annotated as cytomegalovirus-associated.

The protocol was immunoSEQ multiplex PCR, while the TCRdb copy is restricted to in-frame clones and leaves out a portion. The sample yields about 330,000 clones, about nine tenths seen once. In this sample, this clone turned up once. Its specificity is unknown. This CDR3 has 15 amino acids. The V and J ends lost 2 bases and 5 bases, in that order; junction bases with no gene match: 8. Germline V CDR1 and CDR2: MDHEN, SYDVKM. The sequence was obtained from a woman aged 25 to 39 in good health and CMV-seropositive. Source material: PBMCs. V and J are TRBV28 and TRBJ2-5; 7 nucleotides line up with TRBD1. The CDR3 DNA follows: TGTGCCAGCAGTTTACCTACAGGGGACGGGGAGACCCAGTACTTC. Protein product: CASSLPTGDGETQYF. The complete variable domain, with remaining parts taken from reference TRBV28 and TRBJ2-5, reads DVKVTQSSRYLVKRTGEKVFLECVQDMDHENMFWYRQDPGLGLRLIYFSYDVKMKEKGDIPEGYSVSREKKERFSLILESASTNQTSMYLCASSLPTGDGETQYFGPGTRLLVL.